These T cell receptor beta chains were read from a single sample in a study of Tregs in tolerant kidney transplant recipients. The protocol was immunoSEQ multiplex PCR, while the TCRdb copy is restricted to in-frame clones and leaves out a portion. This sample carries roughly 46,000 clones, 91% of them seen once, and the ten largest clones take about 0.7%. Sequencing input: Tregs from blood. The receptors were gathered from a human donor in good health. CDR3s include the opening cysteine and the closing phenylalanine or tryptophan. D genes are given only for firm matches. Clone sizes are given selectively: once, few, many, or a class where the clone is expanded.

J gene: TRBJ2-1
V gene: TRBV5-1
clone size: NA
D gene: NA
CDR3 protein: CASSPAGSYNEQFF
CDR3 DNA: TGCGCCAGCAGCCCCGCAGGGTCCTACAATGAGCAGTTCTTC

J gene: TRBJ1-2
V gene: TRBV23-1
clone size: once
D gene: TRBD1
CDR3 protein: CASSQSYRDRGPIDYGYTF
CDR3 DNA: TGCGCCAGCAGTCAATCCTACCGGGACAGGGGCCCGATAGACTATGGCTACACCTTC

J gene: TRBJ1-2
V gene: TRBV4-1
clone size: NA
D gene: TRBD1
CDR3 protein: CASSQTGTGFGYTF
CDR3 DNA: TGCGCCAGCAGCCAAACGGGGACAGGGTTTGGCTACACCTTC

J gene: TRBJ2-6
V gene: TRBV27
clone size: NA
D gene: TRBD1
CDR3 protein: CASRGQGAGANVLTF
CDR3 DNA: TGTGCCAGCAGGGGGCAGGGGGCTGGGGCCAACGTCCTGACTTTC

J gene: TRBJ2-7
V gene: TRBV5-5
clone size: once
D gene: NA
CDR3 protein: CASSGELLNYEQYF
CDR3 DNA: TGTGCCAGCAGCGGGGAACTGCTGAACTACGAGCAGTACTTC

J gene: TRBJ2-1
V gene: TRBV5-1
clone size: NA
D gene: TRBD2
CDR3 protein: CASSLVPGGYNEQFF
CDR3 DNA: TGCGCCAGCAGCTTGGTTCCGGGAGGATACAATGAGCAGTTCTTC

J gene: TRBJ2-3
V gene: TRBV15
clone size: once
D gene: TRBD2
CDR3 protein: CATSRVGGQREDLLATDTQYF
CDR3 DNA: TGTGCCACCAGCAGAGTGGGGGGGCAGCGGGAGGACCTTTTGGCTACAGATACGCAGTATTTT

J gene: TRBJ2-5
V gene: TRBV14
clone size: NA
D gene: TRBD2
CDR3 protein: CASSRGASGRQETQYF
CDR3 DNA: TGTGCCAGCAGCCGGGGGGCTAGCGGGAGACAAGAGACCCAGTACTTC

J gene: TRBJ2-3
V gene: TRBV9
clone size: few
D gene: TRBD1
CDR3 protein: CASSVGQGGTDTQYF
CDR3 DNA: TGTGCCAGCAGCGTAGGACAGGGGGGCACAGATACGCAGTATTTT

J gene: TRBJ1-2
V gene: TRBV6-5
clone size: NA
D gene: NA
CDR3 protein: CASSYSGEGYGYTF
CDR3 DNA: TGTGCCAGCAGTTACTCTGGAGAGGGGTATGGCTACACCTTC

J gene: TRBJ1-4
V gene: TRBV2
clone size: once
D gene: TRBD1
CDR3 protein: CASRRDRGGEKLFF
CDR3 DNA: TGTGCCAGCAGGAGGGACAGGGGCGGGGAAAAACTGTTTTTT

J gene: TRBJ2-2
V gene: TRBV2
clone size: NA
D gene: NA
CDR3 protein: CASRRQENTGELFF
CDR3 DNA: TGTGCCAGCAGGCGACAGGAGAACACCGGGGAGCTGTTTTTT

J gene: TRBJ1-1
V gene: TRBV5-1
clone size: NA
D gene: NA
CDR3 protein: CASSRAGEGVTEAFF
CDR3 DNA: TGCGCCAGCAGCCGGGCCGGGGAGGGAGTCACTGAAGCTTTCTTT

J gene: TRBJ2-2
V gene: TRBV10-3
clone size: NA
D gene: NA
CDR3 protein: CAIRGRDTGELFF
CDR3 DNA: TGTGCCATCAGGGGGCGAGACACCGGGGAGCTGTTTTTT

J gene: TRBJ2-7
V gene: TRBV10-3
clone size: NA
D gene: NA
CDR3 protein: CAISADAYEQYF
CDR3 DNA: TGTGCCATCAGTGCCGATGCCTACGAGCAGTACTTC

J gene: TRBJ1-5
V gene: TRBV7-8
clone size: NA
D gene: TRBD1
CDR3 protein: CASSMSDRAPQHF
CDR3 DNA: TGTGCCAGCAGCATGTCGGACAGGGCTCCCCAGCATTTT

J gene: TRBJ2-3
V gene: TRBV4-2
clone size: NA
D gene: NA
CDR3 protein: CASLGDTQYF
CDR3 DNA: TGTGCCAGCCTAGGGGATACGCAGTATTTT

J gene: TRBJ2-1
V gene: TRBV5-1
clone size: NA
D gene: NA
CDR3 protein: CASSLAAFSNEQFF
CDR3 DNA: TGCGCCAGCAGCTTAGCGGCGTTTAGCAATGAGCAGTTCTTC

J gene: TRBJ2-7
V gene: TRBV4-1
clone size: NA
D gene: TRBD1
CDR3 protein: CASSQFPGQGYEQYF
CDR3 DNA: TGCGCCAGCAGCCAGTTCCCGGGACAGGGTTACGAGCAGTACTTC

J gene: TRBJ2-5
V gene: TRBV7-2
clone size: NA
D gene: NA
CDR3 protein: CASSLSLQETQYF
CDR3 DNA: TGTGCCAGCAGCTTGTCACTCCAAGAGACCCAGTACTTC

J gene: TRBJ2-7
V gene: TRBV7-8
clone size: NA
D gene: NA
CDR3 protein: CASSLVVSGTSSSYEQYF
CDR3 DNA: TGTGCCAGCAGCTTAGTCGTCTCAGGGACTTCGAGCTCCTACGAGCAGTACTTC

J gene: TRBJ2-7
V gene: TRBV11-2
clone size: NA
D gene: NA
CDR3 protein: CASSRGSSSLYEQYF
CDR3 DNA: TGTGCCAGCAGCCGCGGCTCGTCATCCCTCTACGAGCAGTACTTC

J gene: TRBJ2-5
V gene: TRBV2
clone size: NA
D gene: TRBD2
CDR3 protein: CASRGGGSGAIRETQYF
CDR3 DNA: TGTGCCAGCAGGGGAGGAGGTAGCGGGGCCATCCGAGAGACCCAGTACTTC

J gene: TRBJ1-3
V gene: TRBV30
clone size: NA
D gene: NA
CDR3 protein: CAWSVAGGNTIYF
CDR3 DNA: TGTGCCTGGAGTGTAGCGGGAGGAAACACCATATATTTT

J gene: TRBJ2-4
V gene: TRBV2
clone size: NA
D gene: TRBD1
CDR3 protein: CASRWDRVPLAKNIQYF
CDR3 DNA: TGTGCCAGCCGTTGGGACAGGGTCCCCTTAGCCAAAAACATTCAGTACTTC

J gene: TRBJ2-7
V gene: TRBV5-1
clone size: NA
D gene: NA
CDR3 protein: CASSTLGGEQYF
CDR3 DNA: TGCGCCAGCAGCACGTTAGGGGGCGAGCAGTACTTC

J gene: TRBJ1-1
V gene: TRBV7-9
clone size: NA
D gene: NA
CDR3 protein: CASSLATRVHEAFF
CDR3 DNA: TGTGCCAGCAGCTTAGCAACGAGGGTTCATGAAGCTTTCTTT

J gene: TRBJ2-7
V gene: TRBV7-9
clone size: NA
D gene: NA
CDR3 protein: CASSPFGGYEQYF
CDR3 DNA: TGTGCCAGCAGCCCGTTCGGAGGGTACGAGCAGTACTTC

J gene: TRBJ1-2
V gene: TRBV6-5
clone size: NA
D gene: NA
CDR3 protein: CASRDTYLYGYTF
CDR3 DNA: TGTGCCAGCAGAGATACATACCTCTATGGCTACACCTTC

J gene: TRBJ1-5
V gene: TRBV2
clone size: NA
D gene: NA
CDR3 protein: CASSVEGGSNQPQHF
CDR3 DNA: TGTGCCAGCAGTGTAGAGGGGGGTAGCAATCAGCCCCAGCATTTT

J gene: TRBJ1-5
V gene: TRBV7-2
clone size: NA
D gene: NA
CDR3 protein: CASSQNLPHQPQHF
CDR3 DNA: TGTGCCAGCAGCCAAAACCTGCCCCATCAGCCCCAGCATTTT

J gene: TRBJ1-6
V gene: TRBV30
clone size: NA
D gene: NA
CDR3 protein: CAWSSPGRSGDSPLHF
CDR3 DNA: TGTGCCTGGAGTAGTCCAGGACGGTCAGGGGATTCACCCCTCCACTTT

J gene: TRBJ2-7
V gene: TRBV5-1
clone size: once
D gene: NA
CDR3 protein: CASSLVRTDSYEQYF
CDR3 DNA: TGCGCCAGCAGCTTGGTGAGGACTGACTCCTACGAGCAGTACTTC

J gene: TRBJ1-5
V gene: TRBV18
clone size: NA
D gene: NA
CDR3 protein: CASSPNGLTQPQHF
CDR3 DNA: TGTGCCAGCTCACCTAACGGCCTAACACAGCCCCAGCATTTT

J gene: TRBJ2-7
V gene: TRBV30
clone size: NA
D gene: NA
CDR3 protein: CAWRSKLYEQYF
CDR3 DNA: TGTGCCTGGAGAAGCAAACTCTACGAGCAGTACTTC

J gene: TRBJ2-7
V gene: TRBV9
clone size: once
D gene: TRBD1
CDR3 protein: CASSVGLGTGKPYEQYF
CDR3 DNA: TGTGCCAGCAGCGTAGGTTTAGGGACAGGGAAGCCCTACGAGCAGTACTTC

J gene: TRBJ2-2
V gene: TRBV11-3
clone size: once
D gene: NA
CDR3 protein: CASRRTTNTGELFF
CDR3 DNA: TGTGCCAGCAGAAGGACAACGAACACCGGGGAGCTGTTTTTT

J gene: TRBJ2-3
V gene: TRBV11-2
clone size: once
D gene: NA
CDR3 protein: CASSSREGGVTDTQYF
CDR3 DNA: TGTGCCAGCAGCTCCCGAGAGGGGGGGGTCACAGATACGCAGTATTTT

J gene: TRBJ1-1
V gene: TRBV5-1
clone size: NA
D gene: NA
CDR3 protein: CASSLTAGGTEAFF
CDR3 DNA: TGCGCCAGCAGCTTGACGGCGGGTGGAACTGAAGCTTTCTTT

J gene: TRBJ2-7
V gene: TRBV6-6
clone size: NA
D gene: TRBD2
CDR3 protein: CASSRTSGVSYEQYF
CDR3 DNA: TGTGCCAGCAGTCGCACTAGCGGGGTCTCCTACGAGCAGTACTTC

J gene: TRBJ2-4
V gene: TRBV30
clone size: NA
D gene: NA
CDR3 protein: CAWSVLPSVGEYF
CDR3 DNA: TGTGCCTGGAGTGTACTCCCCTCGGTAGGGGAGTACTTC

J gene: TRBJ2-2
V gene: TRBV2
clone size: NA
D gene: TRBD1
CDR3 protein: CAIRIWGQGNVNTGELFF
CDR3 DNA: TGTGCCATCAGGATATGGGGACAGGGGAATGTGAACACCGGGGAGCTGTTTTTT

J gene: TRBJ2-1
V gene: TRBV5-1
clone size: NA
D gene: TRBD2
CDR3 protein: CASSLAGTSGPRAGNEQFF
CDR3 DNA: TGCGCCAGCAGCTTGGCTGGGACTAGCGGCCCGAGGGCGGGCAATGAGCAGTTCTTC

J gene: TRBJ1-2
V gene: TRBV11-2
clone size: NA
D gene: NA
CDR3 protein: CASSPQGNYGYTF
CDR3 DNA: TGTGCCAGCAGCCCCCAGGGGAACTATGGCTACACCTTC

J gene: TRBJ2-7
V gene: TRBV23-1
clone size: NA
D gene: NA
CDR3 protein: CASSQSEYEQYF
CDR3 DNA: TGCGCCAGCAGTCAATCTGAGTACGAGCAGTACTTC

J gene: TRBJ1-5
V gene: TRBV6-1
clone size: NA
D gene: NA
CDR3 protein: CASTAGHFGNQPQHF
CDR3 DNA: TGTGCCAGCACCGCCGGCCATTTTGGGAATCAGCCCCAGCATTTT

J gene: TRBJ2-7
V gene: TRBV5-1
clone size: NA
D gene: NA
CDR3 protein: CASSLGVGGRNEQYF
CDR3 DNA: TGCGCCAGCAGCTTGGGAGTTGGGGGGCGCAACGAGCAGTACTTC

J gene: TRBJ2-7
V gene: TRBV9
clone size: few
D gene: TRBD1
CDR3 protein: CASSVGGQGATYEQYF
CDR3 DNA: TGTGCCAGCAGCGTAGGGGGACAGGGGGCCACCTACGAGCAGTACTTC

J gene: TRBJ1-2
V gene: TRBV29-1
clone size: NA
D gene: NA
CDR3 protein: CSVGQQGRGGYTF
CDR3 DNA: TGCAGCGTTGGTCAGCAGGGGAGGGGTGGCTACACCTTC

J gene: TRBJ2-7
V gene: TRBV4-2
clone size: NA
D gene: TRBD2
CDR3 protein: CASSQVITAGGLYEQYF
CDR3 DNA: TGTGCCAGCAGCCAAGTGATTACAGCGGGAGGCCTCTACGAGCAGTACTTC